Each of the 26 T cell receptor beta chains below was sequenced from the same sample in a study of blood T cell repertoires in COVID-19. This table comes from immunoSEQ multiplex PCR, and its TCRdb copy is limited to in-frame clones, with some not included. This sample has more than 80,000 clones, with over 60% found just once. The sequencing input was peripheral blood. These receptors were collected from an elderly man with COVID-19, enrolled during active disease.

In DNA form, the CDR3 reads TGTGCCAGCAGTGAAGCCTTATGGGAAGTGGACAGGGGACTAGCGGCTCCTAGCACAGATACGCAGTATTTT. Translation: CASSEALWEVDRGLAAPSTDTQYF. This sequence joins TRBV2 and TRBJ2-3; 11 positions agree with TRBD2. The CDR3 extends over 24 amino acids. Germline V gives CDR1 SNHLY, CDR2 FYNNEI. J lost 0 bases, V lost 0 bases, and 23 bases had no gene match.

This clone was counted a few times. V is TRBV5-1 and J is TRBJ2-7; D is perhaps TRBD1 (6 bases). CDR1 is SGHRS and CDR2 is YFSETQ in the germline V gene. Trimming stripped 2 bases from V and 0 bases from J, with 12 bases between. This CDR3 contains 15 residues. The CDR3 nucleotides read TGCGCCAGCAGCTTTCACAGGGAAAGCTCCTACGAGCAGTACTTC. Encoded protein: CASSFHRESSYEQYF.

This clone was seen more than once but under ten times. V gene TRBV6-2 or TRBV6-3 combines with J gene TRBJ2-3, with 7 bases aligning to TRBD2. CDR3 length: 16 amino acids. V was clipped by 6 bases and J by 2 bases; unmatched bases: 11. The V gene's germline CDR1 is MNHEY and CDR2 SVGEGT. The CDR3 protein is CASSLEGAGLTDTQYF. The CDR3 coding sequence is TGTGCCAGCAGCCTCGAGGGAGCGGGACTCACAGATACGCAGTATTTT.

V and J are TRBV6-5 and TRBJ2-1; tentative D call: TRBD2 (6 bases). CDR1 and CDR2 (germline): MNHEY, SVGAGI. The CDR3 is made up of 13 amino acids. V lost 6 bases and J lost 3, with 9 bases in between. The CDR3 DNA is TGTGCCAGCAGCGGAGGGGTCTACAATGAGCAGTTCTTC. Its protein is CASSGGVYNEQFF.

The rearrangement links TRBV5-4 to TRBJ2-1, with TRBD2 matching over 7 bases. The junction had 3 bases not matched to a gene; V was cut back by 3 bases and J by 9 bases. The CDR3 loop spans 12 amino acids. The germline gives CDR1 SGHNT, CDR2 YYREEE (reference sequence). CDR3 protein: CASSSTSLEQFF. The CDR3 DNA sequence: TGTGCCAGCAGCTCGACTAGCCTTGAGCAGTTCTTC.

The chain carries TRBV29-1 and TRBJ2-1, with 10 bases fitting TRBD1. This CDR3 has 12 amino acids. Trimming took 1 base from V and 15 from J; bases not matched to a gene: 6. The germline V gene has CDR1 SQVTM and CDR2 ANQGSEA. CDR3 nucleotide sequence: TGCAGCGTTGAAGCGGTGGGGGACAGGGGGTTCTTC. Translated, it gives CSVEAVGDRGFF.

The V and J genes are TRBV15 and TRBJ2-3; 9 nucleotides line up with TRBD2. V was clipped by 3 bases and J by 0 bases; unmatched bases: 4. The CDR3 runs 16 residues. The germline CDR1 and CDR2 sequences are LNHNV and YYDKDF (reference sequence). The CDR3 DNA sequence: TGTGCCACCAGCAGTTCTAGCGGGACGAGCACAGATACGCAGTATTTT. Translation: CATSSSSGTSTDTQYF.

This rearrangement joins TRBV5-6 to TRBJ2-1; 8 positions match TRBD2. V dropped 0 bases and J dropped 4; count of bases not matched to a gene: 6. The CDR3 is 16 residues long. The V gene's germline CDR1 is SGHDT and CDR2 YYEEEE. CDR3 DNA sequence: TGTGCCAGCAGCTTGGACGTAAAGCGGGGGTACAATGAGCAGTTCTTC. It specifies CASSLDVKRGYNEQFF. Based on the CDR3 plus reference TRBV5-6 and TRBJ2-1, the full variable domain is DAGVTQSPTHLIKTRGQQVTLRCSPKSGHDTVSWYQQALGQGPQFIFQYYEEEERQRGNFPDRFSGHQFPNYSSELNVNALLLGDSALYLCASSLDVKRGYNEQFFGPGTRLTVL.

CDR3 nucleotide sequence: TGTGCCAGTAGTCCCCGCCCCAACAGGGGGGAGAGCAATCAGCCCCAGCATTTT. Encoded protein: CASSPRPNRGESNQPQHF. V usage is TRBV19 and J usage is TRBJ1-5, with 8 bases identical to TRBD1. The CDR3 consists of 18 residues. Germline assignment: CDR1 LNHDA and CDR2 SQIVND (reference sequence). V gave up 5 bases and J gave up 1 base; unmatched junction bases: 13.

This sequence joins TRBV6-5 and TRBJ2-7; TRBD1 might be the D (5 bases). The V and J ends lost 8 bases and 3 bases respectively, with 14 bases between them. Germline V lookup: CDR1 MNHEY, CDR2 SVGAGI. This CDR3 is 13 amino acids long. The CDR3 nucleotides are TGTGCCAGCCCTGGTGGCAGGGACTACGAGCAGTACTTC. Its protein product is CASPGGRDYEQYF.

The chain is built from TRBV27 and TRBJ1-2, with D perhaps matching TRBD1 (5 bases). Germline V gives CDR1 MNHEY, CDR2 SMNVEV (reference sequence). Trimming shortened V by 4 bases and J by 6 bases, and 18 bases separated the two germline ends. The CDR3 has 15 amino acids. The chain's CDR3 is CASSSGGARHNGYTF. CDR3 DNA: TGTGCCAGCAGTTCGGGCGGGGCCCGCCATAATGGCTACACCTTC.

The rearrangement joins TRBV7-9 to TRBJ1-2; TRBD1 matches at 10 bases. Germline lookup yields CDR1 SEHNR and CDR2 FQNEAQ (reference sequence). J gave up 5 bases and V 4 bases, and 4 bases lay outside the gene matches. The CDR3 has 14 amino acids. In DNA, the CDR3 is TGTGCCAGCAGCTCCCGACAGGGGGCTTATGGCTACACCTTC. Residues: CASSSRQGAYGYTF.

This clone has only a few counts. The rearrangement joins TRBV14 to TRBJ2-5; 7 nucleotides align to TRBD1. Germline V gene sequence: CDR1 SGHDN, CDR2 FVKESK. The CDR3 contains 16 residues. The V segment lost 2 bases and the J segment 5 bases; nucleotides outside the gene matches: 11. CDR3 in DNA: TGTGCCAGCAGCCAACCCCGGACAGGTTGGGGGGAGACCCAGTACTTC. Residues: CASSQPRTGWGETQYF.

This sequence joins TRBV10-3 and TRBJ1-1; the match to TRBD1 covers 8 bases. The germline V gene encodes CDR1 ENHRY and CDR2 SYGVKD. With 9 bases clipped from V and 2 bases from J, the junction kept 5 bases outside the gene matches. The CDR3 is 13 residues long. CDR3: CAMSGQGNTEAFF. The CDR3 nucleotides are TGTGCCATGTCAGGACAGGGTAACACTGAAGCTTTCTTT.

The CDR3 spells CASSQGQGATYEQYF. The DNA for the CDR3 is TGCGCCAGCAGCCAAGGACAGGGGGCGACCTACGAGCAGTACTTC. The chain recombines TRBV4-1 with TRBJ2-7, with 10 bases lining up with TRBD1. The junction had 2 bases not matched to a gene; V was cut back by 1 base and J by 2 bases. CDR3 length: 15 amino acids. Germline values: CDR1 MGHRA, CDR2 YSYEKL.

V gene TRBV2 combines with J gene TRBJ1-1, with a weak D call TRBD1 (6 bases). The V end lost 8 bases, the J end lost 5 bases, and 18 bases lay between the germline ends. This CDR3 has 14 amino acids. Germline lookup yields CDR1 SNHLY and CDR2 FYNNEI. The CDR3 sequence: CASRLTGRGTEAFF. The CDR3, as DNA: TGTGCCAGCCGCCTAACAGGGAGGGGTACTGAAGCTTTCTTT.

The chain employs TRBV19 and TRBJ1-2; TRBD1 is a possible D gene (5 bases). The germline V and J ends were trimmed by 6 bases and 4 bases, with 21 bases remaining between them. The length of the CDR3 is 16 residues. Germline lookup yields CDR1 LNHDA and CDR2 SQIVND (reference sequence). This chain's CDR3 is CASSLLDPRTPYGYTF. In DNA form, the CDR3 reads TGTGCCAGTAGCCTTCTGGACCCCAGGACACCCTATGGCTACACCTTC.

The CDR3 is CASSFEGTSGRGELFF. In DNA form, the CDR3 reads TGTGCCAGCAGCTTTGAGGGGACTAGCGGCAGGGGGGAGCTGTTTTTT. The rearrangement joins TRBV7-3 to TRBJ2-2; TRBD2 aligns across 11 bases. The V segment lost 3 bases and the J segment 8 bases; nucleotides outside the gene matches: 8. In germline, CDR1 is SGHTA, CDR2 FQGTGA. This CDR3 contains 16 residues.

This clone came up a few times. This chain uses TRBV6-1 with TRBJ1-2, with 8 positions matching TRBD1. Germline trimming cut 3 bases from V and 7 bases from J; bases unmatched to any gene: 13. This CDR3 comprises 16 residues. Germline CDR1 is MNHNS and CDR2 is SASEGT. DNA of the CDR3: TGTGCCAGCAGTGACCCGGCAAGGGCCAGGGGGCTTGGCTACACCTTC. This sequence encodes CASSDPARARGLGYTF.

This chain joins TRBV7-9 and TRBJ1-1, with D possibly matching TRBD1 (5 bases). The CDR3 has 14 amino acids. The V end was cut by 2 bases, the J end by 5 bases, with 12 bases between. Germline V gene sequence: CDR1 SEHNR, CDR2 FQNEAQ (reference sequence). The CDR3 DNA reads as TGTGCCAGCAGCTTACAGGGATCTCAGACTGAAGCTTTCTTT. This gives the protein CASSLQGSQTEAFF.

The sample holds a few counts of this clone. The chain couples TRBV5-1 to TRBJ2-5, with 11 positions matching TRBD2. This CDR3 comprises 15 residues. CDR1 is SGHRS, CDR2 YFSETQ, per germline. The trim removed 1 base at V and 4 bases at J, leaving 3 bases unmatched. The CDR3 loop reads CASSLWLAGGETQYF. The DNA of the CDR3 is TGCGCCAGCAGCTTGTGGCTAGCGGGAGGAGAGACCCAGTACTTC.

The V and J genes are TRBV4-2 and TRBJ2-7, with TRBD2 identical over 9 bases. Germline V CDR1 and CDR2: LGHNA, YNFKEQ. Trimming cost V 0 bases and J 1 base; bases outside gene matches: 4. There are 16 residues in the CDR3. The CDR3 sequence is CASSQEAGGPSYEQYF. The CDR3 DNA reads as TGTGCCAGCAGCCAAGAGGCGGGAGGGCCTTCCTACGAGCAGTACTTC.

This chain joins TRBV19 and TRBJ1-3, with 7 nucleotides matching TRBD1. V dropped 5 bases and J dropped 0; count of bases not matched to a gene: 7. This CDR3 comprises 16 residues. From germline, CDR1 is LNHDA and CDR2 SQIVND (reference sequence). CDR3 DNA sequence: TGTGCCAGTAGTGGTGGACAGGCCTCCTCTGGAAACACCATATATTTT. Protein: CASSGGQASSGNTIYF.

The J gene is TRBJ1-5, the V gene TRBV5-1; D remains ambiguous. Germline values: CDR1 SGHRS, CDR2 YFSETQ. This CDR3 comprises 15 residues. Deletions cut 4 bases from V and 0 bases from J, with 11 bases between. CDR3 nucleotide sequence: TGCGCCAGCAGCGAGGGTTCTTATAGCAATCAGCCCCAGCATTTT. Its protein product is CASSEGSYSNQPQHF.

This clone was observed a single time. Here the CDR3 DNA reads TGTGCCAGCAGCTTGGCCCGGTACGAGCAGTACTTC. As protein: CASSLARYEQYF. The V and J genes are TRBV5-6 and TRBJ2-7, with D uncertain. CDR3 size: 12 residues. Trimming removed 0 bases at V and 4 bases at J, with 5 bases between. Germline V CDR1 and CDR2: SGHDT, YYEEEE.

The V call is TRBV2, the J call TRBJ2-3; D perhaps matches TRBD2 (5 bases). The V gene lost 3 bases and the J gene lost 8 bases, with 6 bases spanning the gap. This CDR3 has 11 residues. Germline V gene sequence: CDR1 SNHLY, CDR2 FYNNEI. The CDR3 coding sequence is TGTGCCAGCAGTGATCGGGGTACGCAGTATTTT. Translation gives CASSDRGTQYF.